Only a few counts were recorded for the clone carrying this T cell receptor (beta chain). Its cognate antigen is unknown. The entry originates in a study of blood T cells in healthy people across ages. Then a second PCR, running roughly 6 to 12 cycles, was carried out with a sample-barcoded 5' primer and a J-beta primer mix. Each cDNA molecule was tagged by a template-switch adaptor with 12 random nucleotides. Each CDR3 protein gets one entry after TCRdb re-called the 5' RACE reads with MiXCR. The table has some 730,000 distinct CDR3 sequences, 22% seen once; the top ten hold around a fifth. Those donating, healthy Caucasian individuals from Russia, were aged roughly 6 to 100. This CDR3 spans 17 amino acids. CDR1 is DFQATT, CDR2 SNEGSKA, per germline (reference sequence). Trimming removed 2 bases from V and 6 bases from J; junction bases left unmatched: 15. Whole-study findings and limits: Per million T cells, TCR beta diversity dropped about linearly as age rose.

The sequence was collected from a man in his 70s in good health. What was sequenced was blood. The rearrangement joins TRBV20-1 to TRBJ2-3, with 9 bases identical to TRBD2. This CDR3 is CSARSSSGEPSWDTQYF. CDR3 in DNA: TGCAGTGCTAGAAGCTCTAGCGGGGAACCATCGTGGGATACGCAGTATTTT.